One and the same sample provided the 3 T cell receptor beta chains below, sequenced in a study of CD8 T cells in ankylosing spondylitis. TCRdb reprocessed the 5' RACE reads via MiXCR and lists one record per CDR3 protein. This repertoire shows 150,000 or so distinct CDR3 sequences, under 14% found once; its top ten account for roughly 29%. Sequenced material: blood, either unsorted or a sorted T cell fraction (not recorded which). The receptors were gathered from a male donor with ankylosing spondylitis or in good health (not recorded which).

This clonotype was seen repeatedly, ten times or more. This chain links TRBV27 with TRBJ2-7; D is perhaps TRBD1 (5 bases). The CDR3 length is 14 residues. Germline CDR1 reads MNHEY; CDR2 reads SMNVEV (reference sequence). V gave up 4 bases and J gave up 0 bases, with 10 bases separating them. CDR3 coding DNA: TGTGCCAGCAGTTCGACAGTGCCCTCCTACGAGCAGTACTTC. This codes for CASSSTVPSYEQYF.

V usage is TRBV29-1 and J usage is TRBJ2-1, with TRBD2 matching 7 bases. The CDR3 loop spans 14 amino acids. Germline assignment: CDR1 SQVTM and CDR2 ANQGSEA. V was clipped by 3 bases and J by 5 bases; unmatched bases: 7. CDR3 sequence: CSVESGTTHNEQFF. The CDR3 DNA follows: TGCAGCGTTGAGAGCGGGACTACTCACAATGAGCAGTTCTTC.

In its sample, this clonotype was seen once. The chain combines TRBV20-1 with TRBJ2-3, with D perhaps TRBD1 (6 bases). The CDR3 sequence is 14 residues long. Between the trimmed V and J ends, which lost 0 bases and 4 bases, there was a span of 11 bases. The germline V gene encodes CDR1 DFQATT and CDR2 SNEGSKA (reference sequence). The CDR3: CSARDPQGADTQYF. CDR3 DNA: TGCAGTGCTAGAGATCCACAGGGAGCAGATACGCAGTATTTT.